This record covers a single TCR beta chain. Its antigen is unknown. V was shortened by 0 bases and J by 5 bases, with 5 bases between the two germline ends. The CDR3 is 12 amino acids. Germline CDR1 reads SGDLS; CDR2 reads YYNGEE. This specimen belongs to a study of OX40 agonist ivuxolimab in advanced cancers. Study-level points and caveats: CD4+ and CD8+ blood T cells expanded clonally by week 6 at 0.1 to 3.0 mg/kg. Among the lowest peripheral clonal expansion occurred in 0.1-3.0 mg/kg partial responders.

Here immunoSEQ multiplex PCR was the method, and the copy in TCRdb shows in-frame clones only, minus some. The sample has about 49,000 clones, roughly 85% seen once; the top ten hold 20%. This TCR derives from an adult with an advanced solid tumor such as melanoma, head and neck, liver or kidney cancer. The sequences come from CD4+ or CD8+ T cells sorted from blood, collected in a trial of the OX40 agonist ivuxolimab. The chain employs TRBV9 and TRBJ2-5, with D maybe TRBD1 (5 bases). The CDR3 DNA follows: TGTGCCAGCAGCGTAGAGGGGGAGACCCAGTACTTC. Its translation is CASSVEGETQYF.